The 18 T cell receptor beta chains listed next were all sequenced from one sample in a study of blood T cells in healthy people across ages. The authors ran a second PCR of roughly 6 to 11 cycles using a sample-barcoded 5' primer and a J-beta primer mix. Using its own MiXCR run on the 5' RACE reads, TCRdb lists one record per CDR3 protein. This sample has roughly 680,000 distinct CDR3 sequences, with 52% found just once. Sequencing used blood. The receptors originated from a woman aged 80 or over in good health.

This clonotype came up many times. The chain is built from TRBV3-1 and TRBJ1-4, with 8 bases lining up with TRBD1. The J segment lost 0 bases and the V segment lost 4 bases, leaving 10 bases of the junction unmatched. Germline-derived CDR1 and CDR2 are LGHDT and YNNKEL (reference sequence). The CDR3 totals 18 residues. CDR3 sequence reads: CASSPGQALLATNEKLFF. As DNA, the CDR3 is TGTGCCAGCAGCCCGGGACAGGCGCTACTCGCAACTAATGAAAAACTGTTTTTT. Filled out from reference TRBV3-1 and TRBJ1-4, the complete variable domain reads DTAVSQTPKYLVTQMGNDKSIKCEQNLGHDTMYWYKQDSKKFLKIMFSYNNKELIINETVPNRFSPKSPDKAHLNLHINSLELGDSAVYFCASSPGQALLATNEKLFFGSGTQLSVL.

As concerns this clonotype: A much bigger clone sits one base away, suggesting this may be a read error. This chain links TRBV28 with TRBJ1-2; D is perhaps TRBD1 (6 bases). This CDR3 spans 14 amino acids. Germline CDR1 reads MDHEN; CDR2 reads SYDVKM. The CDR3 DNA reads as TGTGCCAGCAGGGACAGATCCACGAACTATGACTACACCTTC. Its translation: CASRDRSTNYDYTF.

V gene TRBV5-1 combines with J gene TRBJ1-1; tentatively, D is TRBD1 (5 bases). In germline, CDR1 is SGHRS, CDR2 YFSETQ. CDR3 size: 14 residues. Trimming removed 0 bases from V and 8 bases from J, with 14 bases in between. CDR3 sequence: CASSLDQGAREAFF. As DNA, the CDR3 is TGCGCCAGCAGCTTGGACCAAGGGGCGCGGGAAGCTTTCTTT. The full variable domain, with the rest looked up from reference TRBV5-1 and TRBJ1-1, is KAGVTQTPRYLIKTRGQQVTLSCSPISGHRSVSWYQQTPGQGLQFLFEYFSETQRNKGNFPGRFSGRQFSNSRSEMNVSTLELGDSALYLCASSLDQGAREAFFGQGTRLTVV.

The chain has TRBV29-1 and TRBJ2-3; 9 bases match TRBD1. This CDR3 region has 14 residues. Germline V gene data show CDR1 as SQVTM and CDR2 as ANQGSEA. The trim removed 3 bases at V and 3 bases at J, leaving 4 bases unmatched. CDR3 DNA: TGCAGCGTTGAGGGGGACAGGGAAACAGATACGCAGTATTTT. Protein sequence: CSVEGDRETDTQYF.

This chain joins TRBV24-1 and TRBJ2-2; unclear D gene. The V and J ends lost 4 bases and 7 bases respectively, with 12 bases between them. CDR1 and CDR2 from the germline V gene are KGHDR and SFDVKD. This CDR3 has 14 amino acids. The CDR3 loop reads CATSDQEVGGELFF. DNA of the CDR3: TGTGCCACCAGTGACCAAGAGGTCGGCGGGGAGCTGTTTTTT.

The chain recombines TRBV6-2 or TRBV6-3 with TRBJ1-1; D may be TRBD1 (6 bases). This CDR3 contains 16 residues. The germline V gene encodes CDR1 MNHEY and CDR2 SVGEGT. Trimming pared 0 bases from V and 5 bases from J, leaving 16 bases between. The CDR3 loop is CASSYSSLTGWTEAFF. CDR3 nucleotides: TGTGCCAGCAGTTACTCCTCCTTGACAGGATGGACTGAAGCTTTCTTT.

J is TRBJ2-1 and V is TRBV4-1, with 7 bases aligning to TRBD1. Trimming cost V 1 base and J 4 bases; bases outside gene matches: 7. The CDR3 is 16 residues long. Per germline, CDR1 MGHRA and CDR2 YSYEKL. The CDR3 DNA is TGCGCCAGCAGCCAAGCTCCGGGACAGACGTACAATGAGCAGTTCTTC. As protein: CASSQAPGQTYNEQFF.

As to this clonotype: One junction end does not reproduce the germline sequence, and a read error may be involved. CDR3 sequence (DNA): TGTGCCAGCAGTTTGAGGACAGGGAGAGGGGGAGCAGATATGCAGTATTTT. Protein: CASSLRTGRGGADMQYF. The V call is TRBV12-3 or TRBV12-4, the J call TRBJ2-3; TRBD1 aligns across 8 bases. This CDR3 contains 17 residues.

This clonotype was detected many times. V usage is TRBV29-1 and J usage is TRBJ2-5; TRBD1 is a possible D gene (7 bases). With 4 bases removed from V and 11 bases from J, the gap between germline ends came to 17 bases. The CDR3 extends over 12 amino acids. CDR1 is SQVTM and CDR2 is ANQGSEA in the germline V gene. The CDR3 DNA sequence: TGCAGCGTTGGGGAATCAGGGGGGAGGCAGTACTTC. Translating it yields CSVGESGGRQYF.

This clonotype was detected once. This chain links TRBV24-1 with TRBJ2-2; 11 bases are a match to TRBD2. This CDR3 is 15 amino acids long. The germline gives CDR1 KGHDR, CDR2 SFDVKD. Trimming removed 2 bases from V and 10 bases from J; junction bases left unmatched: 5. The CDR3 here is CATSDSASGGTELFF. Here the CDR3 DNA reads TGTGCCACCAGTGATTCTGCTAGCGGGGGGACGGAGCTGTTTTTT.

The V call is TRBV7-9, the J call TRBJ2-1, with 12 bases identical to TRBD2. The V segment lost 5 bases and the J segment 7 bases; nucleotides outside the gene matches: 9. The CDR3 is 16 residues long. Germline V gene sequence: CDR1 SEHNR, CDR2 FQNEAQ (reference sequence). Written as DNA, the CDR3 is TGTGCCAGCAGCCCACCTAGCGGGGGGGCTCCAAATGAGCAGTTCTTC. The encoded protein is CASSPPSGGAPNEQFF.

This clonotype came up a few times. The chain has TRBV6-2 or TRBV6-3 and TRBJ2-7, with no clear D. The CDR3 has 14 residues. Germline V lookup: CDR1 MNHEY, CDR2 SVGEGT. Deletions cut 6 bases from V and 3 bases from J, with 15 bases between. The CDR3 loop is CASRRPPWNYEQYF. In DNA, the CDR3 is TGTGCCAGCAGGCGACCCCCGTGGAACTACGAGCAGTACTTC.

This rearrangement joins TRBV7-9 to TRBJ2-6; D gene uncertain. CDR3 size: 15 residues. In germline, CDR1 is SEHNR, CDR2 FQNEAQ (reference sequence). V lost 5 bases and J lost 0, with 8 bases in between. As DNA, the CDR3 is TGTGCCAGCAGCACGACTGACTCTGGGGCCAACGTCCTGACTTTC. As protein: CASSTTDSGANVLTF.

This clonotype was seen only a few times. The V and J genes are TRBV5-1 and TRBJ1-1; D remains ambiguous. The CDR3 is made up of 14 amino acids. CDR1 is SGHRS and CDR2 is YFSETQ in the germline V gene. The ends were cut back, 0 bases at V and 3 bases at J, with 9 bases in the middle. The CDR3 nucleotides read TGCGCCAGCAGCTTGGTGCAGTTTCACACTGAAGCTTTCTTT. It encodes CASSLVQFHTEAFF. Full variable domain (remainder filled in from reference TRBV5-1 and TRBJ1-1): KAGVTQTPRYLIKTRGQQVTLSCSPISGHRSVSWYQQTPGQGLQFLFEYFSETQRNKGNFPGRFSGRQFSNSRSEMNVSTLELGDSALYLCASSLVQFHTEAFFGQGTRLTVV.

There are many counts of this clonotype. The chain links TRBV27 to TRBJ2-5; unclear D gene. Germline V gene sequence: CDR1 MNHEY, CDR2 SMNVEV (reference sequence). V lost 6 bases and J 5 bases, leaving 13 bases between the germline ends. The length of the CDR3 is 13 residues. The CDR3 reads CASRVQNQETQYF. CDR3 nucleotide sequence: TGTGCCAGCAGAGTCCAGAATCAGGAGACCCAGTACTTC.

The chain is built from TRBV6-5 and TRBJ2-7; the D gene could be TRBD1 or TRBD2 (5 bases each). Germline V gene sequence: CDR1 MNHEY, CDR2 SVGAGI. This CDR3 comprises 15 residues. The germline V and J ends were trimmed by 6 bases and 3 bases, with 18 bases remaining between them. The CDR3 DNA is TGTGCCAGCAGCCTATTACCCGGGACCTTCTACGAGCAGTACTTC. This translates into CASSLLPGTFYEQYF.

The chain has TRBV5-1 and TRBJ2-2, with D possibly being TRBD2 (5 bases). There are 15 residues in the CDR3. Germline lookup yields CDR1 SGHRS and CDR2 YFSETQ. Deletions cut 4 bases from V and 0 bases from J, with 10 bases between. This CDR3 reads CASSLAQTNTGELFF. The DNA of the CDR3 is TGCGCCAGCAGCCTAGCACAAACGAACACCGGGGAGCTGTTTTTT.

The sample holds a few counts of this clonotype. V and J are TRBV6-2 or TRBV6-3 and TRBJ2-1; tentatively, D is TRBD2 (6 bases). Between the trimmed V and J ends, which lost 7 bases and 4 bases, there was a span of 23 bases. This CDR3 contains 17 residues. Germline CDR1 and CDR2: MNHEY and SVGEGT. CDR3 protein: CASTRSRREERYNEQFF. The CDR3 DNA reads TGTGCCAGCACCAGGTCCAGGAGGGAGGAGCGGTACAATGAGCAGTTCTTC.